These 32 T cell receptor beta chains were sequenced from one sample in a study of T-cell memory formation after mild COVID-19. TCRdb called the 5' RACE reads again in MiXCR, with one record for every CDR3 protein. The sample carries around 530,000 distinct CDR3 sequences, 20% to 25% recorded once. Specimen: PBMCs or a T cell subset sorted from them (not recorded which). These receptors were taken from an adult woman who had mild COVID-19 (a few samples of this study predate the infection). Cell type and time point are not known.

There are a few counts of this clonotype. This rearrangement joins TRBV19 to TRBJ2-7, with D maybe TRBD2 (6 bases). Per germline, CDR1 LNHDA and CDR2 SQIVND (reference sequence). Between the trimmed V and J ends, which lost 5 bases and 2 bases, there was a span of 22 bases. This CDR3 contains 17 residues. CDR3 coding DNA: TGTGCCAGTAGTGGGGAGGCTTGGCGGAATTACCCCTACGAGCAGTACTTC. Its translation: CASSGEAWRNYPYEQYF.

The chain couples TRBV7-2 to TRBJ2-1; the D is unclear. Trimming shortened V by 5 bases and J by 1 base, and 12 bases separated the two germline ends. Germline V gene lookup returns CDR1 SGHTA and CDR2 FQGNSA. The CDR3 covers 15 residues. The chain's CDR3 is CASSPYVGSYNEQFF. In nucleotides, the CDR3 is TGTGCCAGCAGCCCCTACGTGGGTTCCTACAATGAGCAGTTCTTC. The full variable domain, completed using reference TRBV7-2 and TRBJ2-1, is GAGVSQSPSNKVTEKGKDVELRCDPISGHTALYWYRQSLGQGLEFLIYFQGNSAPDKSGLPSDRFSAERTGGSVSTLTIQRTQQEDSAVYLCASSPYVGSYNEQFFGPGTRLTVL.

The genes are TRBV29-1 and TRBJ2-5, with 7 bases that match TRBD1. Per germline, CDR1 SQVTM and CDR2 ANQGSEA. The CDR3 covers 12 residues. After removal of 4 bases from V and 5 bases from J, the junction contained 4 bases not matched to a gene. This CDR3 is CSVARGRETQYF. The CDR3 bases are TGCAGCGTTGCTAGGGGGCGGGAGACCCAGTACTTC.

J is TRBJ1-2 and V is TRBV4-2; maybe TRBD1 (6 bases). This CDR3 contains 15 residues. Germline CDR1 LGHNA, CDR2 YNFKEQ. V shed 0 bases and J shed 7 bases, with 15 bases lying between them. The CDR3 DNA sequence: TGTGCCAGCAGCCAAGATTGGTCGGGGGCAGTTGGCTACACCTTC. It yields the protein CASSQDWSGAVGYTF.

The chain recombines TRBV5-1 with TRBJ2-1, with D possibly being TRBD1 (5 bases). Trimming stripped 0 bases from V and 16 bases from J, with 11 bases between. Germline V lookup: CDR1 SGHRS, CDR2 YFSETQ. The CDR3 has 11 residues. CDR3 nucleotide sequence: TGCGCCAGCAGCTTGGATCAGGGAAAATTCTTC. It is translated as CASSLDQGKFF. The complete variable domain, with remaining parts taken from reference TRBV5-1 and TRBJ2-1, reads KAGVTQTPRYLIKTRGQQVTLSCSPISGHRSVSWYQQTPGQGLQFLFEYFSETQRNKGNFPGRFSGRQFSNSRSEMNVSTLELGDSALYLCASSLDQGKFFGPGTRLTVL.

The table lists this clonotype with many counts. DNA of the CDR3: TGTGCCAGCAGCCCGGACCCAGCGGATACGCAGTATTTT. Protein: CASSPDPADTQYF. V gene TRBV7-8 combines with J gene TRBJ2-3; no definite D call. Germline V lookup: CDR1 SGHVS, CDR2 FQNEAQ. The CDR3 covers 13 residues. V shed 5 bases and J shed 6 bases, with 12 bases lying between them.

The chain combines TRBV7-8 with TRBJ2-3; weak D call: TRBD2 (5 bases). CDR3 length: 15 amino acids. V was pared by 2 bases and J by 2 bases, with 11 bases between. The V gene's germline CDR1 is SGHVS and CDR2 FQNEAQ. This CDR3 reads CASSLLGVITDTQYF. CDR3 in DNA: TGTGCCAGCAGCTTACTCGGGGTAATCACAGATACGCAGTATTTT. Full variable domain (rest looked up from reference TRBV7-8 and TRBJ2-3): GAGVSQSPRYKVAKRGQDVALRCDPISGHVSLFWYQQALGQGPEFLTYFQNEAQLDKSGLPSDRFFAERPEGSVSTLKIQRTQQEDSAVYLCASSLLGVITDTQYFGPGTRLTVL.

There are a few counts of this clonotype. This sequence joins TRBV5-1 and TRBJ2-7; D not resolved. V dropped 9 bases and J dropped 2 bases, with 6 bases sitting between them. The CDR3 totals 10 residues. Germline V gene sequence: CDR1 SGHRS, CDR2 YFSETQ. The CDR3 sequence: CATLTYEQYF. The CDR3 DNA follows: TGCGCCACCCTGACCTACGAGCAGTACTTC.

J is TRBJ1-2 and V is TRBV24-1; D possibly corresponds to TRBD1 (5 bases). Germline V gives CDR1 KGHDR, CDR2 SFDVKD. There are 14 residues in the CDR3. V lost 4 bases and J lost 2, with 10 bases in between. In DNA form, the CDR3 reads TGTGCCACCAGTGAGCAGGGAAGCAACTATGGCTACACCTTC. Amino acids: CATSEQGSNYGYTF.

This clonotype occurred a few times. The rearrangement links TRBV29-1 to TRBJ2-7; TRBD1 or TRBD2 may be the D gene (5 bases each). Germline-derived CDR1 and CDR2 are SQVTM and ANQGSEA. The V and J ends lost 3 bases and 2 bases respectively, with 17 bases between them. The CDR3 is made up of 15 amino acids. The DNA of the CDR3 is TGCAGCGTTGACGGCGGGCCCCAAGGGGCCTACGAGCAGTACTTC. Its protein product is CSVDGGPQGAYEQYF.

This clonotype showed up just a few times. This chain links TRBV29-1 with TRBJ2-1; TRBD2 might be the D (7 bases). CDR3 length: 15 amino acids. The germline gives CDR1 SQVTM, CDR2 ANQGSEA. V dropped 3 bases and J dropped 4 bases, with 16 bases sitting between them. CDR3 protein: CSVESGGPFYNEQFF. CDR3 nucleotide sequence: TGCAGCGTTGAGTCGGGGGGCCCTTTTTACAATGAGCAGTTCTTC.

The chain joins TRBV10-3 to TRBJ2-3; TRBD1 matches at 7 bases. The germline gives CDR1 ENHRY, CDR2 SYGVKD. The V gene end was trimmed by 6 bases and the J gene end by 1 base; junction bases not matched to a gene: 7. The CDR3 is 15 residues long. The CDR3 nucleotides read TGTGCCATCAGAGCCGGGACAGACCGCACAGATACGCAGTATTTT. It specifies CAIRAGTDRTDTQYF.

This chain links TRBV6-6 with TRBJ1-2; 8 positions match TRBD1. This CDR3 comprises 17 residues. CDR1 is MNHNY, CDR2 SVGAGI, per germline (reference sequence). With 5 bases clipped from V and 3 bases from J, the junction kept 14 bases outside the gene matches. The CDR3 is CASSQGTGLLNYYGYTF. DNA for the CDR3: TGTGCCAGCAGTCAAGGGACAGGCCTGCTCAACTACTATGGCTACACCTTC.

This clonotype was detected only a few times. The chain uses TRBV20-1 and TRBJ2-5; 7 positions agree with TRBD1. The length of the CDR3 is 13 residues. The J segment lost 4 bases and the V segment lost 6 bases, leaving 8 bases of the junction unmatched. Germline V gives CDR1 DFQATT, CDR2 SNEGSKA (reference sequence). CDR3 sequence (DNA): TGCAGTGCCAGCGACAGGGCAGGAGAGACCCAGTACTTC. It yields the protein CSASDRAGETQYF.

This clonotype was recorded a few times. The genes are TRBV29-1 and TRBJ1-1, with D maybe TRBD1 (6 bases). Germline V lookup: CDR1 SQVTM, CDR2 ANQGSEA. Trimming removed 2 bases at V and 3 bases at J, with 13 bases between. This CDR3 spans 14 amino acids. CDR3 nucleotides: TGCAGCGTTGAACTCAGATACAGGGACACTGAAGCTTTCTTT. It yields the protein CSVELRYRDTEAFF.

Only a few counts were recorded for this clonotype. The rearrangement links TRBV20-1 to TRBJ2-5; maybe TRBD2 (5 bases). The CDR3 totals 15 residues. The V end lost 0 bases, the J end lost 7 bases, and 18 bases lay between the germline ends. Germline-derived CDR1 and CDR2 are DFQATT and SNEGSKA (reference sequence). CDR3 nucleotide sequence: TGCAGTGCTAGAGATCCAGCGGAGGCCCTGGGGACCCAGTACTTC. This sequence encodes CSARDPAEALGTQYF.

The CDR3 nucleotides are TGCAGCGTTGTGGAAGGGGGCGGGATGGCCGACGAGACCCAGTACTTC. Translated, it gives CSVVEGGGMADETQYF. This sequence joins TRBV29-1 and TRBJ2-5, with D possibly being TRBD1 (7 bases). The V gene lost 4 bases and the J gene lost 5 bases, with 23 bases spanning the gap. This CDR3 contains 16 residues. Germline CDR1 is SQVTM and CDR2 is ANQGSEA. Full variable domain (remainder filled in from reference TRBV29-1 and TRBJ2-5): SAVISQKPSRDICQRGTSLTIQCQVDSQVTMMFWYRQQPGQSLTLIATANQGSEATYESGFVIDKFPISRPNLTFSTLTVSNMSPEDSSIYLCSVVEGGGMADETQYFGPGTRLLVL.

This clonotype was counted a few times. The chain joins TRBV2 to TRBJ2-7; TRBD1 is a possible D gene (6 bases). V was cut by 2 bases and J by 2 bases, with 16 bases left in between. The CDR3 consists of 16 residues. Per the germline V gene, CDR1 is SNHLY and CDR2 is FYNNEI. CDR3 sequence: CASSERGRTATYEQYF. DNA of the CDR3: TGTGCCAGCAGTGAACGAGGGCGGACAGCAACCTACGAGCAGTACTTC.

V usage is TRBV28 and J usage is TRBJ1-3; 7 nucleotides agree with TRBD1. Germline V gene lookup returns CDR1 MDHEN and CDR2 SYDVKM. This CDR3 has 12 residues. Trimming at V came to 9 bases and at J to 5 bases, leaving 4 bases not matched to a gene. The CDR3 nucleotides read TGTGCCAGTCGGGACAGTAGAAACACCATATATTTT. Its translation: CASRDSRNTIYF.

This chain links TRBV5-1 with TRBJ2-3; 8 bases agree with TRBD2. V lost 0 bases, J lost 4 bases, and 10 bases stayed unmatched. Germline CDR1 and CDR2: SGHRS and YFSETQ. The CDR3 runs 17 residues. The CDR3 reads CASSLAPGGGTADTQYF. The CDR3 coding sequence is TGCGCCAGCAGCTTGGCCCCAGGCGGGGGGACCGCAGATACGCAGTATTTT.

This clonotype was counted only a few times. The CDR3 loop reads CASTVAGGRVHEQFF. DNA of the CDR3: TGTGCCAGCACCGTAGCGGGGGGGCGCGTACATGAGCAGTTCTTC. The J gene is TRBJ2-1, the V gene TRBV2; 11 bases are a match to TRBD2. This CDR3 is 15 amino acids long. Germline trimming cut 7 bases from V and 8 bases from J; bases unmatched to any gene: 10. The germline CDR1 and CDR2 sequences are SNHLY and FYNNEI. The full variable domain, with the rest looked up from reference TRBV2 and TRBJ2-1, is EPEVTQTPSHQVTQMGQEVILRCVPISNHLYFYWYRQILGQKVEFLVSFYNNEISEKSEIFDDQFSVERPDGSNFTLKIRSTKLEDSAMYFCASTVAGGRVHEQFFGPGTRLTVL.

In its sample, this clonotype was seen a few times. The chain couples TRBV4-2 to TRBJ2-7, with a weak D call TRBD2 (6 bases). The CDR3 spans 16 residues. Germline lookup yields CDR1 LGHNA and CDR2 YNFKEQ. V was clipped by 0 bases and J by 3 bases, with 15 bases between them. The CDR3: CASSQDAVGGIYEQYF. CDR3 bases: TGTGCCAGCAGCCAAGATGCGGTGGGAGGTATCTACGAGCAGTACTTC.

The chain employs TRBV6-2 or TRBV6-3 and TRBJ2-7; 9 positions match TRBD1. In germline, CDR1 is MNHEY, CDR2 SVGEGT. The CDR3 runs to 12 residues. Trimming cost V 6 bases and J 7 bases; bases outside gene matches: 4. CDR3 residues: CASRQGAWEQYF. CDR3 nucleotides: TGTGCCAGCAGACAGGGGGCTTGGGAGCAGTACTTC.

This chain connects TRBV7-9 to TRBJ2-7; D is uncertain. Germline loops: CDR1 SEHNR, CDR2 FQNEAQ (reference sequence). CDR3 length: 13 residues. The ends were cut back, 1 base at V and 3 bases at J, with 7 bases in the middle. The CDR3 bases are TGTGCCAGCAGCTTAGGGGCCTACTACGAGCAGTACTTC. Its translation is CASSLGAYYEQYF. Drawing the rest from reference TRBV7-9 and TRBJ2-7, the complete variable domain is DTGVSQNPRHKITKRGQNVTFRCDPISEHNRLYWYRQTLGQGPEFLTYFQNEAQLEKSRLLSDRFSAERPKGSFSTLEIQRTEQGDSAMYLCASSLGAYYEQYFGPGTRLTVT.

V and J are TRBV2 and TRBJ1-4; 10 positions match TRBD1. The CDR3 totals 15 residues. Germline loops: CDR1 SNHLY, CDR2 FYNNEI. J was trimmed by 2 bases and V by 8 bases; bases with no gene match: 5. In DNA, the CDR3 is TGTGCCAGCGGACAGGGGGTGACTACTAATGAAAAACTGTTTTTT. This translates into CASGQGVTTNEKLFF.

V and J are TRBV6-2 or TRBV6-3 and TRBJ2-1; 12 nucleotides line up with TRBD2. Germline V CDR1 and CDR2: MNHEY, SVGEGT. Unmatched junction bases numbered 9, after V lost 4 bases and J lost 5 bases. The CDR3 is 17 residues long. The CDR3 DNA follows: TGTGCCAGCAGTTCTCTAAGGACTAGCGGGGCCAACAATGAGCAGTTCTTC. This codes for CASSSLRTSGANNEQFF.

This clonotype showed up just a few times. The rearrangement uses TRBV7-9 and TRBJ1-2; 8 bases agree with TRBD1. The CDR3 is 15 amino acids. V lost 1 base, J lost 5 bases, and 6 bases stayed unmatched. Germline V gives CDR1 SEHNR, CDR2 FQNEAQ (reference sequence). As DNA, the CDR3 is TGTGCCAGCAGCTTAGGGAAGGGACAGGCGTATGGCTACACCTTC. Translation: CASSLGKGQAYGYTF. The whole variable domain, remainder taken from reference TRBV7-9 and TRBJ1-2, is DTGVSQNPRHKITKRGQNVTFRCDPISEHNRLYWYRQTLGQGPEFLTYFQNEAQLEKSRLLSDRFSAERPKGSFSTLEIQRTEQGDSAMYLCASSLGKGQAYGYTFGSGTRLTVV.

This CDR3 reads CASSLPGTSSGETQYF. In DNA, the CDR3 is TGCGCCAGCAGCCTCCCTGGGACTAGCTCCGGTGAGACCCAGTACTTC. The chain uses TRBV5-1 and TRBJ2-5; 9 bases agree with TRBD2. The J segment lost 5 bases and the V segment lost 4 bases, leaving 12 bases of the junction unmatched. CDR1 is SGHRS and CDR2 is YFSETQ in the germline V gene. The CDR3 sequence is 16 residues long.

The chain joins TRBV5-4 to TRBJ1-1; possible D gene TRBD1, 5 bases. Deletions cut 4 bases from V and 8 bases from J, with 12 bases between. Germline CDR1 is SGHNT and CDR2 is YYREEE (reference sequence). CDR3 length: 12 residues. The CDR3 DNA sequence: TGTGCCAGCAGCCCGGGACTTCACGAAGCTTTCTTT. This codes for CASSPGLHEAFF.

This clonotype was counted a few times. The chain carries TRBV29-1 and TRBJ2-7; the match to TRBD1 covers 9 bases. J was trimmed by 3 bases and V by 5 bases; bases with no gene match: 2. This CDR3 contains 12 residues. Germline V gene data show CDR1 as SQVTM and CDR2 as ANQGSEA. In nucleotides, the CDR3 is TGCAGCGTTAAGGACAGGGGCTACGAGCAGTACTTC. It translates to CSVKDRGYEQYF.

The sample holds many counts of this clonotype. This chain connects TRBV7-2 to TRBJ2-2; 7 bases align to TRBD1. The germline V gene has CDR1 SGHTA and CDR2 FQGNSA. The CDR3 has 14 residues. Trimming removed 5 bases from V and 6 bases from J; junction bases left unmatched: 6. The CDR3 loop is CASSLQGVAGELFF. CDR3 coding DNA: TGTGCCAGCAGCCTCCAGGGGGTAGCCGGGGAGCTGTTTTTT.

This chain connects TRBV4-2 to TRBJ1-2; D unclear. The CDR3 has 15 amino acids. Per the germline V gene, CDR1 is LGHNA and CDR2 is YNFKEQ. Trimming cost V 0 bases and J 7 bases, with 15 bases left between them. The CDR3 DNA sequence: TGTGCCAGCAGCCAAGATTTTGGACTGGGGTTTGGCTACACCTTC. This translates into CASSQDFGLGFGYTF.